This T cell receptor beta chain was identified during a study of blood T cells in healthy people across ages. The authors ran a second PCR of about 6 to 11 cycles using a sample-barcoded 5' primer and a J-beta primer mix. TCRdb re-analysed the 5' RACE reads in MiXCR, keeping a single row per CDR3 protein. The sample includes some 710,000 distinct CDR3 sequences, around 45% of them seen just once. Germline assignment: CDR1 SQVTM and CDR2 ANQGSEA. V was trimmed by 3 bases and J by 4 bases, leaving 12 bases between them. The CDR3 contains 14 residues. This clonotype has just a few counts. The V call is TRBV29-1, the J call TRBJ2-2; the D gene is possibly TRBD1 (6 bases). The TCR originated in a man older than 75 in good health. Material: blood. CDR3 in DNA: TGCAGCGTTGATTTTCTAGGGGGCACCGGGGAGCTGTTTTTT. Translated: CSVDFLGGTGELFF.